This TCR beta chain is from a study of T-cell reconstitution after alpha-beta-depleted transplantation in children. Whole-study findings and limits: T-cell numbers and diversity, one year after transplant, stemmed largely from T cells that were newly produced. Elevated TCRbeta diversity at day 60 was traced, in some patients, to surviving recipient T cells and thymic progenitors. Several hundred expanded graft clones reportedly were the source of alpha-beta T cells about two months after transplant.

Unique molecular identifiers were incorporated during preparation of the TCRbeta library. From the PCR reads, TCRdb called clonotypes with MiXCR, one entry per CDR3 protein. The sample has approximately 630,000 distinct CDR3 sequences, 10% to 15% seen once. This clonotype appeared many times. Antigen: not known. The CDR3 is made up of 16 amino acids. V lost 2 bases, J lost 0 bases, and 11 bases lay in between. Germline V lookup: CDR1 LNHNV, CDR2 YYDKDF (reference sequence). The sequence derives from a girl aged 2 to 9 with congenital amegakaryocytic thrombocytopenia, due to receive a stem cell transplant. Sequenced material: PBMCs, taken before TCRalphabeta/CD19-depleted stem cell transplant. The J gene is TRBJ1-5, the V gene TRBV15, with D perhaps matching TRBD1 (6 bases). The CDR3 region is CATSRPGTTSNQPQHF. The CDR3 coding sequence is TGTGCCACCAGCAGACCGGGGACAACTAGCAATCAGCCCCAGCATTTT.